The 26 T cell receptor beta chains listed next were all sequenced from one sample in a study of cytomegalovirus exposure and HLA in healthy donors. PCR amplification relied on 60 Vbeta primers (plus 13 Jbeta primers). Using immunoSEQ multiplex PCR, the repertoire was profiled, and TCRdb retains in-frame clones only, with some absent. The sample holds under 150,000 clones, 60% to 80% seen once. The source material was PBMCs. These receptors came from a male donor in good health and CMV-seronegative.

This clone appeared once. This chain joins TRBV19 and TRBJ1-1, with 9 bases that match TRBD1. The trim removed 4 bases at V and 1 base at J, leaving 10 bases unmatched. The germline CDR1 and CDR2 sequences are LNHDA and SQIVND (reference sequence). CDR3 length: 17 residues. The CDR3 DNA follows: TGTGCCAGTAGTAACCCCACCGGGACAGGGACGAACACTGAAGCTTTCTTT. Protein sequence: CASSNPTGTGTNTEAFF.

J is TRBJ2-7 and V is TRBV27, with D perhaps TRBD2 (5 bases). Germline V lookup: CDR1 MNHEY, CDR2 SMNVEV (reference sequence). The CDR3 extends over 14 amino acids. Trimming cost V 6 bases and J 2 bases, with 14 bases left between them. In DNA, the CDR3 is TGTGCCAGCAGCCGAGGGCTAGCAGCCTACGAGCAGTACTTC. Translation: CASSRGLAAYEQYF.

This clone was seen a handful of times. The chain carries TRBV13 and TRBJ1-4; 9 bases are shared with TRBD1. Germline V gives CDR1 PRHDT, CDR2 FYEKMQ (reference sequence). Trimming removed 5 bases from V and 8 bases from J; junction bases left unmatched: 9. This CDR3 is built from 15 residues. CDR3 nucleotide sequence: TGTGCCAGCAGCCACTCGGGACAGGGTTGGGAAAAACTGTTTTTT. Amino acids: CASSHSGQGWEKLFF. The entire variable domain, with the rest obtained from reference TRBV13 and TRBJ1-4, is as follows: AAGVIQSPRHLIKEKRETATLKCYPIPRHDTVYWYQQGPGQDPQFLISFYEKMQSDKGSIPDRFSAQQFSDYHSELNMSSLELGDSALYFCASSHSGQGWEKLFFGSGTQLSVL.

Written as DNA, the CDR3 is TGCGCCAGCAGCTTCAAGGGAGACACTGAAGCTTTCTTT. Protein sequence: CASSFKGDTEAFF. The chain employs TRBV5-1 and TRBJ1-1; no clear D gene. V lost 2 bases to trimming and J lost 3 bases, with 8 bases between them. This CDR3 is built from 13 residues. From germline, CDR1 is SGHRS and CDR2 YFSETQ.

The CDR3, as DNA: TGTGCCAGCAGCGTAGAGGCAGGGAACCTAAACACTGAAGCTTTCTTT. Protein: CASSVEAGNLNTEAFF. This chain connects TRBV9 to TRBJ1-1, with a possible D match to TRBD1 (5 bases). There are 16 residues in the CDR3. Germline values: CDR1 SGDLS, CDR2 YYNGEE. V shed 0 bases and J shed 2 bases, with 14 bases lying between them.

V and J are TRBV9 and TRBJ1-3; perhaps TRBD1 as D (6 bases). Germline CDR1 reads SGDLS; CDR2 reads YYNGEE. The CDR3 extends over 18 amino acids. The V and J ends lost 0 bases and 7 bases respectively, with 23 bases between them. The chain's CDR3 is CASSVGGRDGEGGNTIYF. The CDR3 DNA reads TGTGCCAGCAGCGTAGGGGGACGGGACGGCGAAGGGGGTAACACCATATATTTT. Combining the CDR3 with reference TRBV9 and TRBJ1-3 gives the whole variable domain DSGVTQTPKHLITATGQRVTLRCSPRSGDLSVYWYQQSLDQGLQFLIQYYNGEERAKGNILERFSAQQFPDLHSELNLSSLELGDSALYFCASSVGGRDGEGGNTIYFGEGSWLTVV.

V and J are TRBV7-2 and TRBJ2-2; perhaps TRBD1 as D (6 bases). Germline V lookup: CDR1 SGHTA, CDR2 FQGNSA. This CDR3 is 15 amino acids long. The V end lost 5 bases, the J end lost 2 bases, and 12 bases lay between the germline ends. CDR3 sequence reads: CASSPRQANTGELFF. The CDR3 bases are TGTGCCAGCAGCCCTCGACAGGCCAACACCGGGGAGCTGTTTTTT.

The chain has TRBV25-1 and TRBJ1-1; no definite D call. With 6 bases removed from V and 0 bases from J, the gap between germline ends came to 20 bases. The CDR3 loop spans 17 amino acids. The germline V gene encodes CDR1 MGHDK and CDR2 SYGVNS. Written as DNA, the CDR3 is TGTGCCAGCAGACCCTCCGCGGGGAATGTACTGAACACTGAAGCTTTCTTT. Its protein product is CASRPSAGNVLNTEAFF.

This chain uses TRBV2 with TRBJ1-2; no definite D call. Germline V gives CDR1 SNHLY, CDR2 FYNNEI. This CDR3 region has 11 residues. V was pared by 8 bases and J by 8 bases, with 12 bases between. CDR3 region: CASASRGGYTF. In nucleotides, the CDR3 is TGTGCCAGCGCATCGCGGGGAGGCTACACCTTC.

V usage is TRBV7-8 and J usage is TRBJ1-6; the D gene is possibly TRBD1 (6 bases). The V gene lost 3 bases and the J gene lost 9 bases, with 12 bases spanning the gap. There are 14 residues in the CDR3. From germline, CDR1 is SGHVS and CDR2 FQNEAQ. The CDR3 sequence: CASSFDRSGSPLHF. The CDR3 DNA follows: TGTGCCAGCAGCTTCGACAGGTCAGGTTCACCCCTCCACTTT.

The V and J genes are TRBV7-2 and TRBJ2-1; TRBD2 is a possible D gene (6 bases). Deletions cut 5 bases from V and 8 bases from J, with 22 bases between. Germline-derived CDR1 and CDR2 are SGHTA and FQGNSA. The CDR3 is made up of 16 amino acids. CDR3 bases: TGTGCCAGCAGCCCTTCTTTCCGGGACTTATCCGATGAGCAGTTCTTC. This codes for CASSPSFRDLSDEQFF. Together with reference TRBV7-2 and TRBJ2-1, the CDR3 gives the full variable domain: GAGVSQSPSNKVTEKGKDVELRCDPISGHTALYWYRQSLGQGLEFLIYFQGNSAPDKSGLPSDRFSAERTGGSVSTLTIQRTQQEDSAVYLCASSPSFRDLSDEQFFGPGTRLTVL.

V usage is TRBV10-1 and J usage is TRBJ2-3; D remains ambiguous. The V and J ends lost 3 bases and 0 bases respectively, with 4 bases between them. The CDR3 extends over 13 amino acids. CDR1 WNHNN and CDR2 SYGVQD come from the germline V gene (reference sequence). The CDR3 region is CASSDRSTDTQYF. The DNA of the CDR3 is TGCGCCAGCAGTGACCGGAGCACAGATACGCAGTATTTT.

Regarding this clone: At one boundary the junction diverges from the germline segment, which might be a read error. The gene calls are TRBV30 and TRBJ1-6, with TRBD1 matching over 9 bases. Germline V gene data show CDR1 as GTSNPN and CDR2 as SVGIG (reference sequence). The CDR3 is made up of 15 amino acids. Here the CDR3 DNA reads TGTGCCTGGAGCCCATCGGGACAGGGAACCTCACCCCTCCGCTTT. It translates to CAWSPSGQGTSPLRF.

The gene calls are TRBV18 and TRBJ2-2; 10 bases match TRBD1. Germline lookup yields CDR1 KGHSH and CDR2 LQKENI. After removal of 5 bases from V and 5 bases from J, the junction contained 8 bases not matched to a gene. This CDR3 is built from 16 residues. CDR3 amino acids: CASSATGTGATGELFF. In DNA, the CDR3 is TGTGCCAGCTCAGCGACGGGGACAGGGGCAACCGGGGAGCTGTTTTTT.

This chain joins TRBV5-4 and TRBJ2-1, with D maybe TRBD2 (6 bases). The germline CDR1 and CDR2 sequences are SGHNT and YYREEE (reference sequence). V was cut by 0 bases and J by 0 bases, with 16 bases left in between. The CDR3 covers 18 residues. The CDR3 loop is CASSLEVGAGSSYNEQFF. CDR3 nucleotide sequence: TGTGCCAGCAGCTTGGAGGTAGGGGCGGGGAGCTCCTACAATGAGCAGTTCTTC.

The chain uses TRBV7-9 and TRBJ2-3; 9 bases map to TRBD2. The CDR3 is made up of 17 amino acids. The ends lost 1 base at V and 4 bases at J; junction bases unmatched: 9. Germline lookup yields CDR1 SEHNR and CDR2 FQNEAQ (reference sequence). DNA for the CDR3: TGTGCCAGCAGCTTAGTCGGTCTAGCGGGGTCCCCAGATACGCAGTATTTT. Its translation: CASSLVGLAGSPDTQYF.

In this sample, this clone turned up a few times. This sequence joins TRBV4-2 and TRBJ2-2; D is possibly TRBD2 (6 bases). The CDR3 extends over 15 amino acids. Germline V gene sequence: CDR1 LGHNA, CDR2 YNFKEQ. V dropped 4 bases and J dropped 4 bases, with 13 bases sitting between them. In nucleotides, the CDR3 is TGTGCCAGCAGCCTTTTGTATAGCGGCACCGGGGAGCTGTTTTTT. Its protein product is CASSLLYSGTGELFF.

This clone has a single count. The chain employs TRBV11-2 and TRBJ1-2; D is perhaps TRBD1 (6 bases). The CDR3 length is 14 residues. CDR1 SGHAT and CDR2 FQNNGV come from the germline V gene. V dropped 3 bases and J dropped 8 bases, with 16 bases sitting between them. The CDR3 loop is CASSLLDAGAGYTF. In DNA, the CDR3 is TGTGCCAGCAGCTTGCTCGATGCGGGGGCGGGCTACACCTTC.

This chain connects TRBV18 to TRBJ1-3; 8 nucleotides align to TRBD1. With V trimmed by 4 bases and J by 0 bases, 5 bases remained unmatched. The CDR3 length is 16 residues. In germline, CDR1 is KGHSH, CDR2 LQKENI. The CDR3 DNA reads TGTGCCAGCTCACTTACAGGGGGTTTCTCTGGAAACACCATATATTTT. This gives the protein CASSLTGGFSGNTIYF.

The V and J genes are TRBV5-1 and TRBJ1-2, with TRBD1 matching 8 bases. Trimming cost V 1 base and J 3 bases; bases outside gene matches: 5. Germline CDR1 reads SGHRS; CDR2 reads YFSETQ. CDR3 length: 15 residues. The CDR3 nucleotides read TGCGCCAGCAGCTTGACAGGGGGATCAGACTATGGCTACACCTTC. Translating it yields CASSLTGGSDYGYTF.

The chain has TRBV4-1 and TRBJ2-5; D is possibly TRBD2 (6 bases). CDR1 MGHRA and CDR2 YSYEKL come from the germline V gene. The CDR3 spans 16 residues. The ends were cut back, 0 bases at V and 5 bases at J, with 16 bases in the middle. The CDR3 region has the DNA TGCGCCAGCAGCCAAGAGCTGCGTCGGGGGAGGGAGACCCAGTACTTC. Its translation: CASSQELRRGRETQYF.

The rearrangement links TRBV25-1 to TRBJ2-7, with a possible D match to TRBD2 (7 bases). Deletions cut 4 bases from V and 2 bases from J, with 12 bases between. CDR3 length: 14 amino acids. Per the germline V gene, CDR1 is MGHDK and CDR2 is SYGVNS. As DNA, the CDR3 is TGTGCCAGCAGTGTAGGGGGGGTGACCTACGAGCAGTACTTC. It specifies CASSVGGVTYEQYF.

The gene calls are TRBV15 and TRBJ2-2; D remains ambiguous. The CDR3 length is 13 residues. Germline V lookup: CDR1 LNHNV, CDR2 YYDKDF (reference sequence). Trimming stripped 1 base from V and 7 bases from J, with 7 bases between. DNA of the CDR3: TGTGCCACCAGCAGAGCACCAGACGGGGAGCTGTTTTTT. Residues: CATSRAPDGELFF.

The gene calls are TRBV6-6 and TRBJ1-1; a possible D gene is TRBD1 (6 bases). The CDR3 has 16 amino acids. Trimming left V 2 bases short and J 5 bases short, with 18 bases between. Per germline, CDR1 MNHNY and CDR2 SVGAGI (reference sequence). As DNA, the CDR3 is TGTGCCAGCAGTTACGGAGACGGGGGGGCAAGAACTGAAGCTTTCTTT. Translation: CASSYGDGGARTEAFF.

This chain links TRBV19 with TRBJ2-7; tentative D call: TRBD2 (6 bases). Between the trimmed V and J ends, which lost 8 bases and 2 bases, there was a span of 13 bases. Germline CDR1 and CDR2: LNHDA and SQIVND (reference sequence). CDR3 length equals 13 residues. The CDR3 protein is CASSAGRTYEQYF. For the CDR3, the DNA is TGTGCCAGTTCTGCGGGACGGACCTACGAGCAGTACTTC.

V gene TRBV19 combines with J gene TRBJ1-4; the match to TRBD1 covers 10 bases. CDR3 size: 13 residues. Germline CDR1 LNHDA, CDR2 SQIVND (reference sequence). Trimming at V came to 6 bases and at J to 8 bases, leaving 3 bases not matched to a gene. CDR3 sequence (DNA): TGTGCCAGTAGAGACAGGGGGCGCGAAAAACTGTTTTTT. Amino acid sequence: CASRDRGREKLFF. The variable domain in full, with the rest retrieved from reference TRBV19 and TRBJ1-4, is DGGITQSPKYLFRKEGQNVTLSCEQNLNHDAMYWYRQDPGQGLRLIYYSQIVNDFQKGDIAEGYSVSREKKESFPLTVTSAQKNPTAFYLCASRDRGREKLFFGSGTQLSVL.